This T cell receptor beta chain was obtained from a study of a mutant IDH1 vaccine in newly diagnosed glioma. The table came from immunoSEQ multiplex PCR; TCRdb's copy has only in-frame clones and leaves some out. Of approximately 12,000 clones detected, roughly four fifths appear once; the ten largest clones hold roughly 18%. Study-level findings and limits: Overall, approximately 93% of patients had vaccine-induced immune responses.

In the case of this clone: Its cognate antigen is unknown.

Time point specified: week 47, end of study. One vaccine dose held 300 ug of mutant IDH1 20-mer peptide and came with topical imiquimod. Germline V gene lookup returns CDR1 SEHNR and CDR2 FQNEAQ (reference sequence). The trim removed 5 bases at V and 2 bases at J, leaving 2 bases unmatched. The CDR3 has 14 amino acids. The sequence was obtained from a man in his thirties or forties with glioma. This chain joins TRBV7-9 and TRBJ1-4, with TRBD1 matching over 7 bases. This sample comprised PBMCs, obtained from a glioma patient whose treatment included an IDH1 peptide vaccine. The CDR3 bases are TGTGCCAGCAGCCCGACAGGGACTAATGAAAAACTGTTTTTT. Its translation is CASSPTGTNEKLFF. The entire variable domain, with the rest obtained from reference TRBV7-9 and TRBJ1-4, is as follows: DTGVSQNPRHKITKRGQNVTFRCDPISEHNRLYWYRQTLGQGPEFLTYFQNEAQLEKSRLLSDRFSAERPKGSFSTLEIQRTEQGDSAMYLCASSPTGTNEKLFFGSGTQLSVL.